This T cell receptor (beta chain) was captured in a study of CXCR3-negative and CXCR3-positive naive CD8 T cells. To note about this clonotype: What it recognizes is unknown.

CDR1 is MGHRA, CDR2 YSYEKL, per germline. The CDR3 is made up of 13 amino acids. At 300,000 to 350,000 cells each, triplicate sorts were carried out for each CD8+ T cell subset. Within the CD8+ T cell compartment, naive cells were CD45RO-CCR7+CD27+CD95-. Points from the study as a whole: In both naive subsets diversity was comparably high, whereas memory CD8+ cells showed much lower diversity. In naive cells, CXCR3-negative and CXCR3-positive subsets had similar TRBV-TRBJ usage; memory cells differed.

Libraries were UMI-labeled 5' RACE TRB cDNA. TCRdb reprocessed the 5' RACE reads; each CDR3 protein has one entry and no DNA is given. The sample data list 130,000 or so distinct CDR3 sequences. Specimen: naive CXCR3- CD8+ T cells from blood. Subset described: CD45RO-CCR7+CD27+CD95- naive CD8+ T cells lacking CXCR3 (TNR3-). The V and J genes are TRBV4-1 and TRBJ1-2; the TCRdb D gene call, TRBD1, has no DNA to confirm it. The source is a human donor in good health. Some clones in this sample may be carry-over from other donors' samples. CDR3 residues: CASSQVRDGGYTF.